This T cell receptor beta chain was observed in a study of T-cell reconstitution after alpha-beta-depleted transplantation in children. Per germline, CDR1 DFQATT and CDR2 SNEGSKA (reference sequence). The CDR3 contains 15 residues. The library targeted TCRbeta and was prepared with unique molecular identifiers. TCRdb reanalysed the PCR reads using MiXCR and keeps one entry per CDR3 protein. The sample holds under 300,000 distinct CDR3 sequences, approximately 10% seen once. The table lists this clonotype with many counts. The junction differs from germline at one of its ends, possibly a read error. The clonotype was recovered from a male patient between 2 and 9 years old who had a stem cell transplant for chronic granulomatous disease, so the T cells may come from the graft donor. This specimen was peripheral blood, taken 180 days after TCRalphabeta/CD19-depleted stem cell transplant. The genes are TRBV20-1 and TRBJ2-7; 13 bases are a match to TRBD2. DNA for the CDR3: TGCAGTGCCAAGACACTAGCGGGAGGGCCCTATGAGCAGTACTTC. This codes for CSAKTLAGGPYEQYF.